This record concerns one T cell receptor (beta chain) sequence. The data originate from a study of blood T cell repertoires in COVID-19. Study as a whole: The United States, Italy and Spain supplied acute and convalescent COVID-19 samples. The cDNA or gDNA used as material had been derived from T cells, B-cell-depleted T cells, or PBMCs.

In the original workflow: Amplification from reference gene primers served as the basis for estimated nucleated cell counts. Only in-frame clones appear in the TCRdb table, and some are missing; sequencing was by immunoSEQ multiplex PCR. That table gives V, J and clone size, and the DNA gave D and trimming. The sample consists of about 96,000 clones, roughly 83% of them appearing once. Germline values: CDR1 SGHRS, CDR2 YFSETQ. The V gene lost 1 base and the J gene lost 1 base, with 8 bases spanning the gap. The CDR3 loop spans 14 amino acids. This receptor was taken from a woman aged 60-75 years with acute or convalescent COVID-19. The chain links TRBV5-1 to TRBJ1-1, with a possible D match to TRBD1 (6 bases). The specimen sequenced was peripheral blood. The CDR3 DNA reads TGCGCCAGCAGCTTGTGGACAGCGAACACTGAAGCTTTCTTT. Translating gives CASSLWTANTEAFF. The whole variable domain, remainder taken from reference TRBV5-1 and TRBJ1-1, is KAGVTQTPRYLIKTRGQQVTLSCSPISGHRSVSWYQQTPGQGLQFLFEYFSETQRNKGNFPGRFSGRQFSNSRSEMNVSTLELGDSALYLCASSLWTANTEAFFGQGTRLTVV.